One sample yielded the 7 T cell receptor beta chains listed below, sequenced in a study of blood T cell repertoires in COVID-19. Clones were read by immunoSEQ multiplex PCR, and TCRdb kept only the in-frame ones, dropping some. Seen here are roughly 170,000 clones, more than 75% observed once, and the top ten hold approximately 0.93%. What was sequenced was peripheral blood. The receptors originated from a woman aged 18-30 years who had recovered from COVID-19.

The rearrangement joins TRBV27 to TRBJ2-7, with D perhaps matching TRBD1 (7 bases). Trimming left V 6 bases short and J 1 base short, with 19 bases between. CDR1 and CDR2 (germline): MNHEY, SMNVEV (reference sequence). CDR3 size: 16 residues. DNA for the CDR3: TGTGCCAGCAGCCCCCGTTTTCAGGGGGGTTCCTACGAGCAGTACGTC. This encodes CASSPRFQGGSYEQYV.

This clone has just one count. The rearrangement links TRBV7-2 to TRBJ2-3; weak D call: TRBD2 (6 bases). V was pared by 6 bases and J by 3 bases, with 7 bases between. This CDR3 contains 12 residues. Germline V gene lookup returns CDR1 SGHTA and CDR2 FQGNSA. This chain's CDR3 is CASRGGTDTQYF. Here the CDR3 DNA reads TGTGCCAGCAGGGGAGGTACAGATACGCAGTATTTT.

The J gene is TRBJ1-3, the V gene TRBV10-3; 10 positions agree with TRBD1. Germline trimming cut 2 bases from V and 1 base from J; bases unmatched to any gene: 2. The V gene's germline CDR1 is ENHRY and CDR2 SYGVKD. This CDR3 has 16 amino acids. The CDR3 DNA sequence: TGTGCCATCAGTGAGAGGACAGGGGGATCTGGAAACACCATATATTTT. It translates to CAISERTGGSGNTIYF.

This rearrangement joins TRBV2 to TRBJ2-2; 8 bases fit TRBD2. Germline V CDR1 and CDR2: SNHLY, FYNNEI. Trimming removed 4 bases from V and 0 bases from J; junction bases left unmatched: 4. This CDR3 is built from 16 residues. CDR3 coding DNA: TGTGCCAGCAGTGTAACTAGCGGCTCGAACACCGGGGAGCTGTTTTTT. Translating it yields CASSVTSGSNTGELFF.

The chain joins TRBV7-2 to TRBJ2-7; 11 positions agree with TRBD1. J lost 3 bases, V lost 5 bases, and 6 bases had no gene match. CDR1 and CDR2 (germline): SGHTA, FQGNSA. This CDR3 spans 15 amino acids. The DNA for the CDR3 is TGTGCCAGCAGCCAAGCCGGGACAGGGGGCTACGAGCAGTACTTC. As protein: CASSQAGTGGYEQYF.

The rearrangement links TRBV4-1 to TRBJ2-2, with 12 bases identical to TRBD1. Germline trimming cut 3 bases from V and 7 bases from J; bases unmatched to any gene: 9. The CDR3 is 17 amino acids. The germline V gene encodes CDR1 MGHRA and CDR2 YSYEKL. CDR3 sequence: CASSHNPGQGAYGELFF. In DNA form, the CDR3 reads TGCGCCAGCAGCCACAACCCGGGACAGGGGGCGTACGGGGAGCTGTTTTTT.

This chain joins TRBV6-6 and TRBJ2-6, with 9 bases matching TRBD1. J lost 0 bases, V lost 5 bases, and 8 bases had no gene match. From germline, CDR1 is MNHNY and CDR2 SVGAGI (reference sequence). CDR3 length: 18 amino acids. CDR3 loop: CASSPGTGSSSGANVLTF. The CDR3 nucleotides are TGTGCCAGCAGTCCTGGGACAGGGAGTTCCTCTGGGGCCAACGTCCTGACTTTC.